The 22 T cell receptor beta chains presented below share a single source sample, sequenced in a study of shared clonotypes between healthy human individuals. Method: immunoSEQ multiplex PCR; TCRdb's copy keeps in-frame clones and lacks some. The table has approximately 2.5 million clones, roughly 93% seen once. Sequencing used naive CD4+ T cells from PBMCs. The sample's subset: CD45RA+ positively selected. The receptors here all came from a young man in good health. Some clones in this sample may be carry-over from other donors' samples.

This chain uses TRBV11-2 with TRBJ2-2, with 7 bases lining up with TRBD2. The trim removed 3 bases at V and 0 bases at J, leaving 4 bases unmatched. In germline, CDR1 is SGHAT, CDR2 FQNNGV. This CDR3 is 16 amino acids long. The CDR3 nucleotides are TGTGCCAGCAGCTTTTCACTAGCGTCGAACACCGGGGAGCTGTTTTTT. Protein sequence: CASSFSLASNTGELFF.

With regard to this clone: The sample holds other DNA sequences that translate to the same CDR3. The rearrangement uses TRBV28 and TRBJ2-5; D gene ambiguous. Germline CDR1 is MDHEN and CDR2 is SYDVKM. This CDR3 spans 11 amino acids. Trimming removed 6 bases at V and 3 bases at J, with 5 bases between. For the CDR3, the DNA is TGTGCCAGCAGGAACGAAGAGACCCAGTACTTC. This codes for CASRNEETQYF.

The genes are TRBV7-2 and TRBJ2-3, with D possibly TRBD2 on 5 matching bases. The germline V gene encodes CDR1 SGHTA and CDR2 FQGNSA. The CDR3 spans 13 residues. V was pared by 4 bases and J by 2 bases, with 7 bases between. Here the CDR3 DNA reads TGTGCCAGCAGCTCTAGCTTCACAGATACGCAGTATTTT. Translation gives CASSSSFTDTQYF. Complete variable domain (other parts from reference TRBV7-2 and TRBJ2-3): GAGVSQSPSNKVTEKGKDVELRCDPISGHTALYWYRQSLGQGLEFLIYFQGNSAPDKSGLPSDRFSAERTGGSVSTLTIQRTQQEDSAVYLCASSSSFTDTQYFGPGTRLTVL.

V and J are TRBV28 and TRBJ1-1; perhaps TRBD1 as D (6 bases). V lost 4 bases and J lost 4, with 22 bases in between. CDR1 is MDHEN and CDR2 is SYDVKM in the germline V gene. The CDR3 is 17 amino acids. CDR3 sequence reads: CASSSPSSRDTGTEAFF. The CDR3 DNA sequence: TGTGCCAGCAGTTCCCCAAGCTCCCGGGACACCGGCACTGAAGCTTTCTTT.

V and J are TRBV6-5 and TRBJ2-1; 9 bases are a match to TRBD2. This CDR3 contains 16 residues. Germline loops: CDR1 MNHEY, CDR2 SVGAGI. The trim removed 2 bases at V and 2 bases at J, leaving 4 bases unmatched. In DNA form, the CDR3 reads TGTGCCAGCAGTTACCAGACTAGCGGACCCTACAATGAGCAGTTCTTC. Amino acid sequence: CASSYQTSGPYNEQFF.

This clone was seen only once. The gene calls are TRBV4-2 and TRBJ2-3; the D gene is possibly TRBD1 (6 bases). The CDR3 spans 14 residues. V lost 8 bases, J lost 5 bases, and 17 bases lay in between. CDR1 and CDR2 (germline): LGHNA, YNFKEQ. CDR3 region: CASVGTYLGDTQYF. Here the CDR3 DNA reads TGTGCCAGCGTAGGGACATATTTAGGAGATACGCAGTATTTT.

The V call is TRBV6-1, the J call TRBJ1-2, with D possibly matching TRBD1 (5 bases). Germline V gene lookup returns CDR1 MNHNS and CDR2 SASEGT. CDR3 length equals 15 residues. V was shortened by 9 bases and J by 8 bases, with 25 bases between the two germline ends. Here the CDR3 DNA reads TGTGCCAGTCGGCCCCCTGTAGGGACCGTCGGAGGCTACACCTTC. Translated, it gives CASRPPVGTVGGYTF.

This clone was detected only once. The genes are TRBV18 and TRBJ1-6; no clear D. Per germline, CDR1 KGHSH and CDR2 LQKENI. CDR3 length: 15 amino acids. Trimming stripped 3 bases from V and 0 bases from J, with 6 bases between. The CDR3 region is CASSPESSYNSPLHF. DNA for the CDR3: TGTGCCAGCTCACCGGAGAGCTCCTATAATTCACCCCTCCACTTT.

Remarks on this clone: The junction does not match germline at one end; this may be a read error. This CDR3 is also generated by other DNA sequences in the sample. This chain joins TRBV9 and TRBJ1-4; 7 nucleotides match TRBD1. Germline CDR1 SGDLS, CDR2 YYNGEE. The CDR3 consists of 14 residues. The DNA for the CDR3 is TGTGCCAGCAGCCGGGACAGCCATAATGAAAAATTGTTTTTT. It yields the protein CASSRDSHNEKLFF.

The chain carries TRBV30 and TRBJ2-1; D is perhaps TRBD2 (6 bases). The CDR3 contains 15 residues. Trimming stripped 5 bases from V and 4 bases from J, with 18 bases between. The germline CDR1 and CDR2 sequences are GTSNPN and SVGIG (reference sequence). Here the CDR3 reads CAWGVTGVGYNEQFF. CDR3 sequence (DNA): TGTGCCTGGGGGGTAACGGGAGTTGGGTACAATGAGCAGTTCTTC.

The rearrangement joins TRBV5-1 to TRBJ2-3, with 7 nucleotides matching TRBD2. This CDR3 region has 16 residues. V dropped 4 bases and J dropped 1; count of bases not matched to a gene: 9. Germline values: CDR1 SGHRS, CDR2 YFSETQ. CDR3 sequence reads: CASSAAGAGGTDTQYF. The DNA of the CDR3 is TGCGCCAGCAGCGCCGCCGGGGCGGGAGGCACAGATACGCAGTATTTT.

Regarding this clone: The same CDR3 also results from other DNA sequences found in this sample. The chain carries TRBV30 and TRBJ2-3, with a weak D call TRBD2 (5 bases). V lost 0 bases and J 6 bases, leaving 7 bases between the germline ends. This CDR3 region has 12 residues. In germline, CDR1 is GTSNPN, CDR2 SVGIG (reference sequence). The chain's CDR3 is CAWSVGSDTQYF. Written as DNA, the CDR3 is TGTGCCTGGAGTGTAGGGAGCGATACGCAGTATTTT.

V and J are TRBV7-7 and TRBJ2-1; 7 positions agree with TRBD2. CDR1 SSHAT and CDR2 FNYEAQ come from the germline V gene (reference sequence). The CDR3 consists of 15 residues. After removal of 4 bases from V and 4 bases from J, the junction contained 7 bases not matched to a gene. DNA of the CDR3: TGTGCCAGCAGCTCCCAAGCGGGGATGTACAATGAGCAGTTCTTC. It specifies CASSSQAGMYNEQFF.

The V call is TRBV7-9, the J call TRBJ1-1; 9 nucleotides match TRBD1. Germline assignment: CDR1 SEHNR and CDR2 FQNEAQ (reference sequence). The V segment lost 5 bases and the J segment 7 bases; nucleotides outside the gene matches: 8. This CDR3 region has 14 residues. In DNA, the CDR3 is TGTGCCAGCAGCGTTAGACAGGGGGTTCTTGAAGCTTTCTTT. It yields the protein CASSVRQGVLEAFF.

The rearrangement joins TRBV5-1 to TRBJ2-7; TRBD1 matches at 8 bases. The V gene's germline CDR1 is SGHRS and CDR2 YFSETQ. Germline trimming cut 1 base from V and 4 bases from J; bases unmatched to any gene: 1. The CDR3 runs to 13 residues. The CDR3 protein is CASSLRTGYEQYF. The CDR3 bases are TGCGCCAGCAGCTTGAGGACAGGGTACGAGCAGTACTTC.

The V call is TRBV15, the J call TRBJ2-7; no firm D call. The CDR3 covers 13 residues. V was clipped by 2 bases and J by 4 bases, with 9 bases between them. Germline V CDR1 and CDR2: LNHNV, YYDKDF (reference sequence). CDR3 residues: CATSRHKLYEQYF. CDR3 DNA: TGTGCCACCAGCAGACATAAGCTTTACGAGCAGTACTTC.

Worth noting for this clone: The sample has other DNA sequences that encode this CDR3 too. V is TRBV11-3 and J is TRBJ2-2, with D unresolved. This CDR3 contains 14 residues. Germline CDR1 SGHNT, CDR2 YENEEA. Trimming removed 5 bases from V and 3 bases from J, with 10 bases in between. CDR3: CASSPRRDTGELFF. CDR3 nucleotides: TGTGCCAGCAGCCCGCGACGGGACACCGGGGAGCTGTTTTTT.

CDR3 residues: CASSQDSSREKLFF. The CDR3 region has the DNA TGCGCCAGCAGCCAGGACAGCTCACGTGAAAAACTGTTTTTT. The chain combines TRBV5-1 with TRBJ1-4; TRBD1 might be the D (6 bases). The CDR3 contains 14 residues. V was pared by 4 bases and J by 7 bases, with 14 bases between. Germline CDR1 SGHRS, CDR2 YFSETQ.

The CDR3 DNA reads TGTGCCAGCAGTGAATTTCCGGGGGGAGAGACCCAGTACTTC. Translated, it gives CASSEFPGGETQYF. The J gene is TRBJ2-5, the V gene TRBV6-4, with 7 bases lining up with TRBD2. This CDR3 spans 14 amino acids. V shed 3 bases, J shed 4 bases, and the junction held 5 bases outside the gene matches. Germline loops: CDR1 MRHNA, CDR2 SNTAGT.

The rearrangement joins TRBV28 to TRBJ2-3; possibly TRBD1 for D (5 bases). Germline V lookup: CDR1 MDHEN, CDR2 SYDVKM. The V and J ends lost 6 bases and 5 bases respectively, with 9 bases between them. This CDR3 has 12 amino acids. CDR3 DNA: TGTGCCAGCAGCCGGACACGAGATACGCAGTATTTT. It encodes CASSRTRDTQYF.

This clone was found once. V usage is TRBV30 and J usage is TRBJ2-7; a possible D gene is TRBD1 (6 bases). The CDR3 is 13 residues long. Germline CDR1 GTSNPN, CDR2 SVGIG (reference sequence). The V end was cut by 3 bases, the J end by 3 bases, with 12 bases between. The DNA for the CDR3 is TGTGCCTGGAGCCGCAGGGGTGACTACGAGCAGTACTTC. It codes for CAWSRRGDYEQYF. The entire variable domain, with the rest obtained from reference TRBV30 and TRBJ2-7, is as follows: SQTIHQWPATLVQPVGSPLSLECTVEGTSNPNLYWYRQAAGRGLQLLFYSVGIGQISSEVPQNLSASRPQDRQFILSSKKLLLSDSGFYLCAWSRRGDYEQYFGPGTRLTVT.

The V gene is TRBV4-3, the J gene TRBJ1-6; the D gene is possibly TRBD1 (5 bases). The CDR3 has 15 residues. The germline V and J ends were trimmed by 0 bases and 14 bases, with 17 bases remaining between them. Looked up from germline, CDR1 is LGHNA and CDR2 is YSLEER. The CDR3 region has the DNA TGCGCCAGCAGCCAAGATTTGAGGGGTCCTGGGACCCTCCACTTT. This sequence encodes CASSQDLRGPGTLHF.